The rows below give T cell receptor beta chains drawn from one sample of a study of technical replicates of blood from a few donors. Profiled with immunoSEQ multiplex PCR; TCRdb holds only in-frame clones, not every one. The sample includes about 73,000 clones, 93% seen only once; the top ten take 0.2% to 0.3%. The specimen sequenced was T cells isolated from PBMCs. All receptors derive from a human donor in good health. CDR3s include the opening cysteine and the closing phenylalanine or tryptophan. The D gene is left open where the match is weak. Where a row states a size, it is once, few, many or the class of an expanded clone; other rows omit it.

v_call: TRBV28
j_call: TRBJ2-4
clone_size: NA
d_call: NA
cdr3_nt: TGTGCCAGCAGTACCATTGAGAATTTAGCCAAAAACATTCAGTACTTC
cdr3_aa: CASSTIENLAKNIQYF

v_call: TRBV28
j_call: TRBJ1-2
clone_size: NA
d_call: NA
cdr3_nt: TGTGCCAGCAGTTTGCTTCATGCAGGGGTTGGAAACTATGGCTACACCTTC
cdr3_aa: CASSLLHAGVGNYGYTF

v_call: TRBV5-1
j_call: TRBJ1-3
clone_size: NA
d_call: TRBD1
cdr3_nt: TGCGCCAGCAGCTTATCGACAGGGTCATCCTCTCTAACTGGAAACACCATATATTTT
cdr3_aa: CASSLSTGSSSLTGNTIYF

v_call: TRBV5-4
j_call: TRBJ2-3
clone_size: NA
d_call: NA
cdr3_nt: TGTGCTGGCAGCTTATCTAGCCAAGGAAGAAGGGATACGCAGTATTTT
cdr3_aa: CAGSLSSQGRRDTQYF

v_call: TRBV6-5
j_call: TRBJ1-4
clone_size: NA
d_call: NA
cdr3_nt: TGTGCCAGCAGTCCCCGACAGTCGCATGAAAAACTGTTTTTT
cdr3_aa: CASSPRQSHEKLFF

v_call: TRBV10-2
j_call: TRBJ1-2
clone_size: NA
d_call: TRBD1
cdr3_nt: TGCGCCAGCAGTGAGCCCGGACAGGTCCACGCCTTTTCTAACTATGGCTACACCTTC
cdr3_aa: CASSEPGQVHAFSNYGYTF

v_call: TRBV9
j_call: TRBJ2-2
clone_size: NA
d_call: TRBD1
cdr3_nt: TGTGCCAGCAGCGCAAGGGGGACAGGGGACGACCTCTCGAGAGGCACCGGGGAGCTGTTTTTT
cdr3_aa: CASSARGTGDDLSRGTGELFF

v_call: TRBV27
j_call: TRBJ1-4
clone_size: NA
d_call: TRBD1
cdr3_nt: TGTGCCAGCAGTTGGACAGGGGCTCTAAGTGAAAAACTGTTTTTT
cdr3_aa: CASSWTGALSEKLFF

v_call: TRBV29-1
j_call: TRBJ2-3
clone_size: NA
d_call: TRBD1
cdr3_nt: TGCAGCGTTATTCCTAACAGGGGACCATACGATACGCAGTATTTT
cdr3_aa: CSVIPNRGPYDTQYF

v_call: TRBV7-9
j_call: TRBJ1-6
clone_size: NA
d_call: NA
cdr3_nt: TGTGCCAGCAGCTTAGGTTCGGGTCGTGATAATTCACCCCTCCACTTT
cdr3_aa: CASSLGSGRDNSPLHF

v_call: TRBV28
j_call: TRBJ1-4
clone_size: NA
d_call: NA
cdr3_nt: TGTGCCAGCATAAGCTCGGGGACAATCTATTTTGCGACTAATGAAAAACTGTTTTTT
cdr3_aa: CASISSGTIYFATNEKLFF

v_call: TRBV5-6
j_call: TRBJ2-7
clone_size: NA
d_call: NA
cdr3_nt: TGTGCCAGCAGCAAATCAGGGACTTTTTACGGATTTACCTACGAGCAGTACTTC
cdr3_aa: CASSKSGTFYGFTYEQYF

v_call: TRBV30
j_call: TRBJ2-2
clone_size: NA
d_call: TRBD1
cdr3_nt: TGTGCCTGGAGACTGACAGGGCGCGCACGGTCCGGCGGGGAGCTGTTTTTT
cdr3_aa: CAWRLTGRARSGGELFF

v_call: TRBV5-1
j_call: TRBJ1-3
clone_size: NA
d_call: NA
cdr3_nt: TGCGCCAGCAGCTTGGGACAGGCCATATATTTT
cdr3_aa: CASSLGQAIYF

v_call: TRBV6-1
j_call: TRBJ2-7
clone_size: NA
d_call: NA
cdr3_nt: TGTGCCAGCAATAACCTAATCGCCTACGAGCAGTACTTC
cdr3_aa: CASNNLIAYEQYF

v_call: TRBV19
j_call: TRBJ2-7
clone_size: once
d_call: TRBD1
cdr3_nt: TGTGCCAGTAGCGGTCTATGGACAGGGAACTACGAGCAGTACTTC
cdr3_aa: CASSGLWTGNYEQYF

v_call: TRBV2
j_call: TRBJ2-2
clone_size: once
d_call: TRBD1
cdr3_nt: TGTGCCAGCAGTGCTACTCCCCCACAGGGGGGCACCGGGGAGCTGTTTTTT
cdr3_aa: CASSATPPQGGTGELFF

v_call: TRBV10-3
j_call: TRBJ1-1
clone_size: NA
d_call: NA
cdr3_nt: TGTGCCATCAGTGAGAGGGGGAAAGGCACTGAAGCTTTCTTT
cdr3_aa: CAISERGKGTEAFF

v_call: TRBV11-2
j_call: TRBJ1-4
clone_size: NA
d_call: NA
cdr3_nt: TGTGCCAGCAGCCCCCGCCTCGGGAATGAAGGTGAAAAACTGTTTTTT
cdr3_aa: CASSPRLGNEGEKLFF

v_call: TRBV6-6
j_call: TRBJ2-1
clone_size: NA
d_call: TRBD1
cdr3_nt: TGTGCCAGCAGTTACTCCCAGGGGGCGCATGAGCAGTTCTTC
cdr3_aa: CASSYSQGAHEQFF

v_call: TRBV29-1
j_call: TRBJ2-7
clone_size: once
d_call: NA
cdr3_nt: TGCAGCGTGGCCGGGACACTCTACGAGCAGTACTTC
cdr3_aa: CSVAGTLYEQYF

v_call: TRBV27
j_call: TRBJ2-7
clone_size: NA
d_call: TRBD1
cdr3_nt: TGTGCCAGCAGTTTCATAAGTAAGGGGGCCGAGCAGTACTTC
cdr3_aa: CASSFISKGAEQYF

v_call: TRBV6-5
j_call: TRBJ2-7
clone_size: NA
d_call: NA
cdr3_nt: TGTGCCAGCAGTTACTCGTGGCAGGCGGGCTACGAGCAGTACTTC
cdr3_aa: CASSYSWQAGYEQYF

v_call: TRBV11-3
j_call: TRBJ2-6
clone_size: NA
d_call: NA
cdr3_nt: TGTGCCAGCAGCCCCGGCGGCTCTGGGGCCAACGTCCTGACTTTC
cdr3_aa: CASSPGGSGANVLTF

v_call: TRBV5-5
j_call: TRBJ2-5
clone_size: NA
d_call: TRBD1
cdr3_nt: TGTGCCAGCAATTTGGGGGGGACAGGGGGCTGGGAGACCCAGTACTTC
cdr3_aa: CASNLGGTGGWETQYF

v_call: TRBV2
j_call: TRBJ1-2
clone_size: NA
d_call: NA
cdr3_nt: TGTGCCAGCAGTGACGAACAGAACCTGCTCTATGGCTACACCTTC
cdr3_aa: CASSDEQNLLYGYTF

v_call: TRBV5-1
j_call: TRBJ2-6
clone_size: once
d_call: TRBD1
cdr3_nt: TGCGCCAGCAGCAGGACAGGGGGCGGGAGTGGGGCCAACGTCCTGACTTTC
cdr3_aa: CASSRTGGGSGANVLTF

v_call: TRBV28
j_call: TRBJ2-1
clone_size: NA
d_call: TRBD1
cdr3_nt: TGTGCCAGCAGTTTTCCGGGACAGGATGTCTATGAGCAGTTCTTC
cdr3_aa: CASSFPGQDVYEQFF

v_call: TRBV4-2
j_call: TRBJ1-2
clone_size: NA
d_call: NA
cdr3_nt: TGTGCCAGCAGCCAAGATTTGACAGCCCTCTATGGCTACACCTTC
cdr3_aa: CASSQDLTALYGYTF

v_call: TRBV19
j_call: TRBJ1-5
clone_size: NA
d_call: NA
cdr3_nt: TGTGCCAGTAGTATCCTGGCAGATAGCAATCAGCCCCAGCATTTT
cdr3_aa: CASSILADSNQPQHF

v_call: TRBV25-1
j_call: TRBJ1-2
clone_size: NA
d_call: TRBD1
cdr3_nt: TGTGCCAGCAGTGTGCCCGGGACAGGGGGAGGCTATGGCTACACCTTC
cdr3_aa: CASSVPGTGGGYGYTF

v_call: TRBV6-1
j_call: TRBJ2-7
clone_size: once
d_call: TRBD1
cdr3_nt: TGTGCCAGCAGTGACGGGGACAGGGTAAAGAACGAGCAGTACTTC
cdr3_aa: CASSDGDRVKNEQYF

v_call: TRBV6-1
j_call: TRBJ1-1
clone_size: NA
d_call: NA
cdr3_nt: TGTGCCAGCAGTGATATGGTGGAGACTGAAGCTTTCTTT
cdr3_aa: CASSDMVETEAFF

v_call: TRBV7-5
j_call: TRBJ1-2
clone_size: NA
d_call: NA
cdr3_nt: TGTGTCAGAATCCTTCTAACTATGATCTATGGCTACACCTTC
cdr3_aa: CVRILLTMIYGYTF

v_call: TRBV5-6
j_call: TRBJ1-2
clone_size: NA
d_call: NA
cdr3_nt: TGTGCCAGCAGCCCTGGGACTCTGGGGGGGTATGGCTACACCTTC
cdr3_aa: CASSPGTLGGYGYTF

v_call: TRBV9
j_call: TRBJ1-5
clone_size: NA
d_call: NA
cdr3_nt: TGTGCCAGCAGCGCGGGGGATAGCAATCAGCCCCAGCATTTT
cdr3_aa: CASSAGDSNQPQHF

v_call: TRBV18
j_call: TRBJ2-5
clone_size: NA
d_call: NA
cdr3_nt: TGTGCCAGCTCACCCGGTGTAGGGGAAGAGACCCAGTACTTC
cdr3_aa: CASSPGVGEETQYF

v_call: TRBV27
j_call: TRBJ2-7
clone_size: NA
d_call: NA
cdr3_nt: TGTGCCAGCAGCCCAGGAGGCCCCTACGAGCAGTACTTC
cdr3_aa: CASSPGGPYEQYF

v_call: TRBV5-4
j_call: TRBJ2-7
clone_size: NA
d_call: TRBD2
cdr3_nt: TGTGCCAGCAGGGCGTCGGGAGGTTCCGCCTACGAGCAGTACTTC
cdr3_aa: CASRASGGSAYEQYF

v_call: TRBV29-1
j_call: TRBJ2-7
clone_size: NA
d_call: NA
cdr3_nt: TGCAGCGTTGAGGGGCAGGTAGGCGAGCAGTACTTC
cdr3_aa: CSVEGQVGEQYF

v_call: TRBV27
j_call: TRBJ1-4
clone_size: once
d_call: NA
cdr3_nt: TGTGCCAGCAGTCAAGGGGTCGGGGAAAAACTGTTTTTT
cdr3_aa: CASSQGVGEKLFF

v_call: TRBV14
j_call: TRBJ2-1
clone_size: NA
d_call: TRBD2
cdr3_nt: TGTGCCAGCAGCCAAGATAGCGGGAGGCTTGTTGAGCAGTTCTTC
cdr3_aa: CASSQDSGRLVEQFF

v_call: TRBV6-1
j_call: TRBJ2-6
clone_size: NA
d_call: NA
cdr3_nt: TGTGCCAGCAGTGAAGCGCTTCGGGCTGGGGCCAACGTCCTGACTTTC
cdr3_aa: CASSEALRAGANVLTF

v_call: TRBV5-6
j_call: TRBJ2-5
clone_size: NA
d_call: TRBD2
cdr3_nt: TGTGCCAGCAGCCTGGGCCTTAAGGCGGGGGAGGGAGAGACCCAGTACTTC
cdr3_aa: CASSLGLKAGEGETQYF

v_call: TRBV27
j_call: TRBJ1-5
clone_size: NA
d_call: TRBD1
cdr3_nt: TGTGCCAGCAGTTTATTCGGGACAGGGTACCAGCCCCAGCATTTT
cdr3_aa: CASSLFGTGYQPQHF

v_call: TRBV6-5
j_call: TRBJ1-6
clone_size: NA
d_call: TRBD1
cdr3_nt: TGTGCCAGCAGTTACGATAGGACAGGTTCTGGGTCACCCCTCCACTTT
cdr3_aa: CASSYDRTGSGSPLHF

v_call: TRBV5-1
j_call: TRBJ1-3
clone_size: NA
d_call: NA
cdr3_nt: TGCGCCAGCAGCCCAGACACTGCTGGAAACACCATATATTTT
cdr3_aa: CASSPDTAGNTIYF